This TCR beta chain comes out of a study of CD8+ T cells in alopecia areata (dated by TCRdb to 2016 to 2018). Background on the whole study: Treated patients were enrolled in an open-label pilot trial of oral tofacitinib, 5 to 10 mg twice daily, for moderate-to-severe alopecia areata. For the treated patients, the SALT score, which quantifies what percentage of scalp surface area is affected, served as the measure of disease severity. Patients on tofacitinib were biopsied at baseline and after 4 and 24 weeks of treatment, and several of the patients also had a later scalp biopsy. immunoSEQ multiplex PCR using 35 Vbeta forward primers and 13 Jbeta reverse primers was used to amplify TCRbeta CDR3 regions. On the human side, TCRbeta sequencing was run on scalp tissue and on sorted CD4+ and CD8+ peripheral blood T cells from healthy controls and from alopecia areata patients with either patchy or totalis/universalis disease. RNA came from the PAXgene miRNA kit for fixed scalp, the miRNeasy kit for PBMCs, and the RNeasy kit for mouse skin. Patients stayed on tofacitinib for 6 to 18 months and then had 6 months of follow-up off drug so that delayed response and recurrence could be assessed. To study T cell clonal expansion in alopecia areata, the researchers applied high-throughput TCRbeta sequencing to both the C3H/HeJ mouse model and human patients. Scalp clonality was compared among normal scalp (n=4), patchy alopecia areata scalp (n=8), and alopecia totalis/universalis scalp (n=8).

V is reduced by 8 bases and J by 4 bases, leaving a spacing of 9 bases between them. Inclusive of the bounding cysteine and phenylalanine, the CDR3 is 13 residues long. CDR3 DNA is the only sequence kept; it has 39 bases, read in frame from the first base. The paper's findings and limits, for the study overall: Many expanded lesional clones persisted in scalp and blood during tofacitinib treatment, which may partly explain relapse after stopping treatment. Tofacitinib significantly lowered scalp clonality and the number of expanded CD8+ clones among the top 100 scalp clones. Compared with normal scalp, lesional scalp, particularly in alopecia totalis/universalis, had higher clonality and more expanded CD8+ clones, which suggests antigenic drive. Unlike mouse skin, which is dominated by gammadelta T cells, normal human skin has resident alphabeta T cells that are also sequenced, and this complicates analysis of the scalp TCR repertoire. Shared TCR sequences between patients were less evident than in mice, which may be partly attributable to HLA diversity in the patient population. Because the treated cohort was small and had only one nonresponder, larger studies are needed to examine links between baseline CD8+ expansion and response.

Interpreted using the paper, the time point label stands for: around 28 days on oral tofacitinib. Interpreted using the paper, the treatment or condition label stands for: oral pan-JAK inhibitor, 5-10 mg twice daily. From alopecia areata patients, peripheral blood was collected along with lesional scalp punch biopsies. After PBMCs were isolated by density centrifugation and stained for CD3, CD4 and CD8, a FACSAria was used to sort CD4+ and CD8+ T cells. A remark on this clone: No cognate antigen has been identified for it. No base quality information exists; no much larger clone differs at one position.

Receptor amplification or capture employed the immunoSEQ multiplex PCR assay. To provide template for TCR sequencing, every sample had RNA extracted and reverse transcribed into cDNA. First-strand cDNA was synthesized using SuperScript III with a 2:1 mix of oligo-dT and random hexamers. A synthetic immune receptor repertoire was used to assess amplification bias, and residual bias was removed computationally. As for the original processing: Raw reads were preprocessed to remove errors, and CDR3 was defined according to IMGT conventions as the region from the conserved cysteine to phenylalanine. To get clonality, Shannon entropy was normalized by log2 of the number of productive unique TCRs and the result was subtracted from 1. Scalp TCRbeta sequences were cross-referenced with sorted blood CD4 and CD8 repertoires so that the CD4 or CD8 identity of scalp clones could be inferred. TCRdb took this table from immuneACCESS and kept in-frame rearrangements with V and J called. Such tables lack part of the clones; where checked against another copy, unresolved V genes explain under half of the gap, and the rest is unexplained. For V, J and clone size, that table is used; D and trimming come from the DNA. The table for this sample lists around 190,000 clones; approximately 60% of them were counted only once. The top ten hold roughly 0.7% of the sample.

Recombination joined TRBV23-1 with TRBJ2-6; no confident D gene assignment can be made. TRBV23-1 carries the ORF label, with uncertain function. The sequence was obtained from a human donor with alopecia areata. The sample in question was CD4+ T cells sorted from blood, obtained at week 4, from a patient treated with tofacitinib. The CDR3 here reads CASGPSGANVLTF. The nucleotide sequence is given as TGCGCCAGCGGGCCTTCGGGGGCCAACGTCCTGACTTTC.